The 16 T cell receptor beta chains given below trace back to one sample, sequenced in a study of blood T cell repertoires in COVID-19. The method was immunoSEQ multiplex PCR; TCRdb's version includes in-frame clones alone and lacks a portion of them. The sample lists 52,000 or so clones; about four fifths were seen once. The sequencing input was peripheral blood. The origin of the receptors is a man between 65 and 85 years old with active COVID-19.

This clone was observed a single time. The chain carries TRBV7-8 and TRBJ1-4, with a weak D call TRBD1 (6 bases). Trimming removed 7 bases at V and 4 bases at J, with 10 bases between. The CDR3 consists of 13 residues. Germline V gene sequence: CDR1 SGHVS, CDR2 FQNEAQ. The CDR3 bases are TGTGCCAGCACCCGACAGGATAATGAAAAACTGTTTTTT. This sequence encodes CASTRQDNEKLFF.

CDR3 in DNA: TGTGCCAGCAGCTTAATGGCGGGCAGCTCCTACGAGCAGTACTTC. This gives the protein CASSLMAGSSYEQYF. The V gene is TRBV7-2, the J gene TRBJ2-7; tentatively, D is TRBD2 (5 bases). Germline V gene data show CDR1 as SGHTA and CDR2 as FQGNSA. CDR3 length: 15 amino acids. V lost 2 bases and J lost 0, with 11 bases in between.

The chain has TRBV29-1 and TRBJ1-2; 7 bases match TRBD1. The CDR3 is 13 amino acids. J lost 4 bases, V lost 4 bases, and 6 bases had no gene match. CDR1 is SQVTM and CDR2 is ANQGSEA in the germline V gene. The CDR3 protein is CSVGQGDGYGYTF. In nucleotides, the CDR3 is TGCAGCGTTGGACAGGGAGATGGCTATGGCTACACCTTC.

This chain connects TRBV30 to TRBJ1-5; D is ambiguous. The germline V gene encodes CDR1 GTSNPN and CDR2 SVGIG (reference sequence). This CDR3 has 13 amino acids. Trimming removed 4 bases at V and 5 bases at J, with 12 bases between. The CDR3 protein is CAWNSGRHQPQHF. DNA for the CDR3: TGTGCCTGGAATTCGGGGAGGCATCAGCCCCAGCATTTT.

This chain connects TRBV7-2 to TRBJ2-1, with 9 bases matching TRBD2. Germline CDR1 SGHTA, CDR2 FQGNSA. This CDR3 is 15 amino acids long. The V segment lost 5 bases and the J segment 8 bases; nucleotides outside the gene matches: 10. CDR3 nucleotides: TGTGCCAGCAGCCCGAGCGGGGGGAGGTTCGATGAGCAGTTCTTC. It codes for CASSPSGGRFDEQFF.

V and J are TRBV5-5 and TRBJ1-2, with D possibly matching TRBD1 (5 bases). The V gene lost 0 bases and the J gene lost 6 bases, with 9 bases spanning the gap. CDR3 length: 13 amino acids. Looked up from germline, CDR1 is SGHKS and CDR2 is YYEKEE (reference sequence). The CDR3 DNA follows: TGTGCCAGCAGCTTGGTGGCAGGGAATGGCTACACCTTC. This sequence encodes CASSLVAGNGYTF. Full variable domain (rest looked up from reference TRBV5-5 and TRBJ1-2): DAGVTQSPTHLIKTRGQQVTLRCSPISGHKSVSWYQQVLGQGPQFIFQYYEKEERGRGNFPDRFSARQFPNYSSELNVNALLLGDSALYLCASSLVAGNGYTFGSGTRLTVV.

The J gene is TRBJ2-3, the V gene TRBV27; D is undetermined. Germline assignment: CDR1 MNHEY and CDR2 SMNVEV (reference sequence). This CDR3 is built from 14 residues. The V end was cut by 6 bases, the J end by 2 bases, with 12 bases between. The CDR3 region is CASSLKRTTDTQYF. In DNA form, the CDR3 reads TGTGCCAGCAGCTTGAAGCGTACCACAGATACGCAGTATTTT.

The rearrangement links TRBV7-3 to TRBJ2-7; no firm D call. The V end lost 2 bases, the J end lost 2 bases, and 7 bases lay between the germline ends. The CDR3 is made up of 13 amino acids. CDR1 is SGHTA and CDR2 is FQGTGA in the germline V gene. The CDR3 nucleotides read TGTGCCAGCAGCTTAGGGCGCGCCTACGAGCAGTACTTC. Residues: CASSLGRAYEQYF.

The V call is TRBV2, the J call TRBJ2-3, with a tentative D call TRBD2 (7 bases). Trimming stripped 7 bases from V and 0 bases from J, with 20 bases between. Germline CDR1 reads SNHLY; CDR2 reads FYNNEI. The CDR3 sequence is 17 residues long. CDR3 region: CASTKGGAGASTDTQYF. For the CDR3, the DNA is TGTGCCAGCACCAAAGGGGGGGCGGGAGCTAGCACAGATACGCAGTATTTT. Full variable domain (missing parts from reference TRBV2 and TRBJ2-3): EPEVTQTPSHQVTQMGQEVILRCVPISNHLYFYWYRQILGQKVEFLVSFYNNEISEKSEIFDDQFSVERPDGSNFTLKIRSTKLEDSAMYFCASTKGGAGASTDTQYFGPGTRLTVL.

The chain is built from TRBV19 and TRBJ1-1; no firm D call. Trimming pared 0 bases from V and 10 bases from J, leaving 9 bases between. Germline V CDR1 and CDR2: LNHDA, SQIVND (reference sequence). The CDR3 totals 12 residues. The CDR3 is CASSIEQIRAFF. The DNA of the CDR3 is TGTGCCAGTAGTATAGAACAGATCAGAGCTTTCTTT.

The chain uses TRBV9 and TRBJ2-5, with D perhaps matching TRBD1 (5 bases). From germline, CDR1 is SGDLS and CDR2 YYNGEE. The CDR3 extends over 14 amino acids. V lost 0 bases and J 3 bases, leaving 9 bases between the germline ends. The CDR3, as DNA: TGTGCCAGCAGCGTAGAGAAAGGGGAAGAGACCCAGTACTTC. Protein product: CASSVEKGEETQYF.

The V call is TRBV19, the J call TRBJ2-7; 10 bases line up with TRBD2. The CDR3 contains 16 residues. V lost 5 bases and J lost 2; bases outside the gene matches: 9. The germline V gene encodes CDR1 LNHDA and CDR2 SQIVND (reference sequence). CDR3: CASSPRGTSEAYEQYF. CDR3 coding DNA: TGTGCCAGTAGTCCACGTGGGACTAGCGAGGCCTACGAGCAGTACTTC.

This rearrangement joins TRBV6-5 to TRBJ2-7; D perhaps matches TRBD2 (6 bases). Germline V gene sequence: CDR1 MNHEY, CDR2 SVGAGI. This CDR3 is 15 amino acids long. Trimming stripped 8 bases from V and 0 bases from J, with 17 bases between. The CDR3 bases are TGTGCCAGCTCCGTGACTAGTATTGCCTCCTACGAGCAGTACTTC. Residues: CASSVTSIASYEQYF.

V gene TRBV28 combines with J gene TRBJ1-2, with 7 bases lining up with TRBD1. There are 14 residues in the CDR3. Germline CDR1 reads MDHEN; CDR2 reads SYDVKM. J was trimmed by 4 bases and V by 7 bases; bases with no gene match: 9. DNA for the CDR3: TGTGCCAGCACCACCAGGGGGTACAGCTATGGCTACACCTTC. It is translated as CASTTRGYSYGYTF.

The gene calls are TRBV6-5 and TRBJ1-1; D might be TRBD1 (5 bases). Germline CDR1 and CDR2: MNHEY and SVGAGI. V was trimmed by 6 bases and J by 0 bases, leaving 11 bases between them. This CDR3 is built from 14 residues. CDR3 nucleotide sequence: TGTGCCAGCAGGGGACTCTCCGTGAACACTGAAGCTTTCTTT. This encodes CASRGLSVNTEAFF.

This chain connects TRBV5-6 to TRBJ2-3; perhaps TRBD1 as D (5 bases). The CDR3 totals 15 residues. Trimming removed 2 bases from V and 0 bases from J, with 10 bases in between. Per the germline V gene, CDR1 is SGHDT and CDR2 is YYEEEE. The chain's CDR3 is CASSLVGASTDTQYF. The CDR3 nucleotides are TGTGCCAGCAGCTTAGTTGGGGCTAGCACAGATACGCAGTATTTT.